Given below is one T cell receptor beta chain in context. What it recognizes is unknown. It was with a sample-barcoded 5' primer and a J-beta primer mix that a second PCR of about 7 to 12 cycles was run. MiXCR was run by TCRdb on the 5' RACE reads, yielding one entry per CDR3 protein. The sample lists 450,000 to 700,000 distinct CDR3 sequences; 25% to 30% were seen once. The source of the sample is a study of blood T cells in healthy people across ages. Study overall: About one barcoded TCR beta cDNA was captured per two T cells.

Every donor provided around 9.5 milliliters of peripheral blood. No fewer than 6 micrograms of total RNA were isolated from every sample. Study findings and constraints: Expanded clonotype shifts may have been confounded, as the donors had an unknown CMV status.

This CDR3 has 14 residues. Germline V lookup: CDR1 DFQATT, CDR2 SNEGSKA (reference sequence). The genes are TRBV20-1 and TRBJ2-1, with D perhaps matching TRBD2 (6 bases). The end of the DNA aligns better with TRBJ2-7, so the J call may be wrong. The sequencing input was blood. This receptor was identified in a woman aged 70-85 years in good health. The DNA of the CDR3 is TGCAGTGCTAGAAGGGACTCCGCAGCCTACGAGCAGTACTTC. Translating it yields CSARRDSAAYEQYF.